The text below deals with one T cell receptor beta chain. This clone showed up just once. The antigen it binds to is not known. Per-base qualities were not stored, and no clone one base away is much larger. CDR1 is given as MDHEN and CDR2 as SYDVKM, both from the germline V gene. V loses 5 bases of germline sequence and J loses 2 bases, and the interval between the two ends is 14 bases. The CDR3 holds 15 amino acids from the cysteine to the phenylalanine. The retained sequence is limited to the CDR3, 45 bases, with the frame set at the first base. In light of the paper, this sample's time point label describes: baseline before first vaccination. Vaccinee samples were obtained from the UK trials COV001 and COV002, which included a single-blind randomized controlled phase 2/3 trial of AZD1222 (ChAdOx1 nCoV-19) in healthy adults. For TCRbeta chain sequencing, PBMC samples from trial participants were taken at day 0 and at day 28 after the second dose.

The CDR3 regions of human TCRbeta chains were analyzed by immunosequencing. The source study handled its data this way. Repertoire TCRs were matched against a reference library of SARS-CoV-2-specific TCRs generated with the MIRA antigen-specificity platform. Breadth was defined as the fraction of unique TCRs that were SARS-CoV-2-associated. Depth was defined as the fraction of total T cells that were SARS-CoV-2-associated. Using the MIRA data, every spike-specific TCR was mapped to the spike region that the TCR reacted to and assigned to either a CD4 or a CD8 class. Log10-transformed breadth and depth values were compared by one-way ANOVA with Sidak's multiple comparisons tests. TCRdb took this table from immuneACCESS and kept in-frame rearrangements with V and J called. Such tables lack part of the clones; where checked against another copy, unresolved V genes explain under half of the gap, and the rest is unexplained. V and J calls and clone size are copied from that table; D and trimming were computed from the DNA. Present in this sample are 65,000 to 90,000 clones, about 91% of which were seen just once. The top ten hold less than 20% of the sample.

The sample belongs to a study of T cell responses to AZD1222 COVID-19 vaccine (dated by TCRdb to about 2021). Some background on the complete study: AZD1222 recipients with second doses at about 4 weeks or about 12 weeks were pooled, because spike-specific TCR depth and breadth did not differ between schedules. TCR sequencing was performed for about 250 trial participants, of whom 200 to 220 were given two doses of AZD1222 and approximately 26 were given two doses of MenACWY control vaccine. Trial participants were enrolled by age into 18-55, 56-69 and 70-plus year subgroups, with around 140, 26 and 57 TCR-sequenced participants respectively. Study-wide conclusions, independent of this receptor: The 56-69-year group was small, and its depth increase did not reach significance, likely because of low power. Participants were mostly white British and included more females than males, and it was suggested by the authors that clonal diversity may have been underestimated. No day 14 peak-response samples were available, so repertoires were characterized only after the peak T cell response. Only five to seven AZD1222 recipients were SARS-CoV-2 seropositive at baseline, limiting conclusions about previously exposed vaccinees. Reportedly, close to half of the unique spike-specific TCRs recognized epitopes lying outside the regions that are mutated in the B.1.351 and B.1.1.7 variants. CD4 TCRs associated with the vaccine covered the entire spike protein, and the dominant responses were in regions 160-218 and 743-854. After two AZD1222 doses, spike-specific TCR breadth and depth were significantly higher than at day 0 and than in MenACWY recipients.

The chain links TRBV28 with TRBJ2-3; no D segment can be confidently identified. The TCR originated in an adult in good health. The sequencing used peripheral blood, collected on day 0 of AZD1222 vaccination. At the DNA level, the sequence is TGTGCCAGCAGTCCCCCGACACAGCACACAGATACGCAGTATTTT. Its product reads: CASSPPTQHTDTQYF. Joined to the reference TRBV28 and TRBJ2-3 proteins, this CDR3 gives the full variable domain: DVKVTQSSRYLVKRTGEKVFLECVQDMDHENMFWYRQDPGLGLRLIYFSYDVKMKEKGDIPEGYSVSREKKERFSLILESASTNQTSMYLCASSPPTQHTDTQYFGPGTRLTVL.